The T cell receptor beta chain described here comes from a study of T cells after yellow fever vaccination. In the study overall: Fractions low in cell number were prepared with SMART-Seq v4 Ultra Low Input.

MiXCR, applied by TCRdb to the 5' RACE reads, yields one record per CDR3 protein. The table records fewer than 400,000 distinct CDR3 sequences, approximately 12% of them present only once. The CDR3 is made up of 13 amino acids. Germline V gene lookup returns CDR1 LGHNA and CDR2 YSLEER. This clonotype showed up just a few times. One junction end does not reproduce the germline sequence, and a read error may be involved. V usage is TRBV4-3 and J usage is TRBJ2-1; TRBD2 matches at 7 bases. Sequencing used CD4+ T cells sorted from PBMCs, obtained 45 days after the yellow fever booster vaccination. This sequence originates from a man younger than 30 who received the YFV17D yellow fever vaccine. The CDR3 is CASSQDHESGVNF. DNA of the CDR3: TGCGCCAGCAGCCAAGATCACGAAAGCGGGGTTAATTTC.